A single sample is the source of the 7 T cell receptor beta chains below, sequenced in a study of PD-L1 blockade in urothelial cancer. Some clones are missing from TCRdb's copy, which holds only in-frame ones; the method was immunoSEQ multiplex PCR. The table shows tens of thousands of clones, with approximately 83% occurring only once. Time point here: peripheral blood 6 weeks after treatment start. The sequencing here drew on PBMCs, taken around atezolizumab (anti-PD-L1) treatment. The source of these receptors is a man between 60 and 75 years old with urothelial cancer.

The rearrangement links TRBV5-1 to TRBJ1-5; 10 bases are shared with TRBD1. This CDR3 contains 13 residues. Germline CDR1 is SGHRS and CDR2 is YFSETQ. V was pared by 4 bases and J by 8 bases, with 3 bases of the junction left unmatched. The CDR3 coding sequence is TGCGCCAGCAGCCGGACAGGGGGAGAGCCCCAGCATTTT. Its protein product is CASSRTGGEPQHF. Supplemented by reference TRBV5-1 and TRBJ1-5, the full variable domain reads KAGVTQTPRYLIKTRGQQVTLSCSPISGHRSVSWYQQTPGQGLQFLFEYFSETQRNKGNFPGRFSGRQFSNSRSEMNVSTLELGDSALYLCASSRTGGEPQHFGDGTRLSIL.

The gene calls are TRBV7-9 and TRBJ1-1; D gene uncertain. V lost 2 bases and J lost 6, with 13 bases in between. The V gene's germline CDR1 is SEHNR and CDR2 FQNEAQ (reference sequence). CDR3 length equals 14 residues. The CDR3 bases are TGTGCCAGCAGCTTATCCGGGGTCGGCGCTGAAGCTTTCTTT. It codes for CASSLSGVGAEAFF.

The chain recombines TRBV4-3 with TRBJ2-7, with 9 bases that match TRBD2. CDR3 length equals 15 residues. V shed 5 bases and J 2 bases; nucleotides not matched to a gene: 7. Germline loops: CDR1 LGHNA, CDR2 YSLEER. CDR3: CASSATSGRAYEQYF. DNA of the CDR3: TGCGCCAGCAGCGCAACTAGCGGGCGAGCCTACGAGCAGTACTTC.

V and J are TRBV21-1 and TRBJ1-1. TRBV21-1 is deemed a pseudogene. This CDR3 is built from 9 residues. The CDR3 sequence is CASDGIRFF. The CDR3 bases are TGTGCCAGCGACGGGATTCGCTTCTTT.

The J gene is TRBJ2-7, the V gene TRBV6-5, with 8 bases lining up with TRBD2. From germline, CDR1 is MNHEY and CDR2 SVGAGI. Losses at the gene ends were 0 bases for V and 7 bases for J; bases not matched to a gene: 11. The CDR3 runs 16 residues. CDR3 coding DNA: TGTGCCAGCAGTTACTCGGGCGGGGGGCTGCTTGGGGAGCAGTACTTC. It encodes CASSYSGGGLLGEQYF.

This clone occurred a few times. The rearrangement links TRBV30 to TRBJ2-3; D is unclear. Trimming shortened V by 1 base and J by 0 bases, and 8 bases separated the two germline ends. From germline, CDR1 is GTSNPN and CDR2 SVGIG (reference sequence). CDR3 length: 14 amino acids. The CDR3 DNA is TGTGCCTGGAGTGCAGGTAGAAGCACAGATACGCAGTATTTT. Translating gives CAWSAGRSTDTQYF.

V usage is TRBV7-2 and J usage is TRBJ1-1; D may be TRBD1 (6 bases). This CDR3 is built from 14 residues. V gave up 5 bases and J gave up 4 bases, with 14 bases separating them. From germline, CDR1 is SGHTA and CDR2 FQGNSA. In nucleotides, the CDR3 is TGTGCCAGCAGCATCGACAGGTTCGGCACTGAAGCTTTCTTT. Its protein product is CASSIDRFGTEAFF.